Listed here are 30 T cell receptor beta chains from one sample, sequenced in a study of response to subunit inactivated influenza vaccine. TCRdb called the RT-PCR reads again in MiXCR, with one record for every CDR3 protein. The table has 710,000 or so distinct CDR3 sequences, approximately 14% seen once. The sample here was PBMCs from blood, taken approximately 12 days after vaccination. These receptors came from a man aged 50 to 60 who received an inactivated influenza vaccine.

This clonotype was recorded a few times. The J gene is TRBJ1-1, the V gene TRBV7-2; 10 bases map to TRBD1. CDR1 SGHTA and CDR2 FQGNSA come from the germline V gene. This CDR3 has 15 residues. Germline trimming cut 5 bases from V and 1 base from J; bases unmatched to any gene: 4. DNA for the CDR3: TGTGCCAGCAGCCTGACAGGGGGCTCGAACACTGAAGCTTTCTTT. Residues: CASSLTGGSNTEAFF.

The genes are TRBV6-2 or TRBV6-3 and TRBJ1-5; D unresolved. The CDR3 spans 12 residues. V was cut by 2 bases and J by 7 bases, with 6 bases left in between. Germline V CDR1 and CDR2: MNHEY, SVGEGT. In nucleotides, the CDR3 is TGTGCCAGCAGTTACCGTCGCCAGCCCCAGCATTTT. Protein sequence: CASSYRRQPQHF.

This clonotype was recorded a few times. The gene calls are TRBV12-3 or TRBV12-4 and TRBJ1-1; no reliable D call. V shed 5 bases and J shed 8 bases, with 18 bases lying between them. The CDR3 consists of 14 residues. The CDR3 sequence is CASSLAVGSKEAFF. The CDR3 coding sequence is TGTGCCAGCAGTCTTGCCGTGGGCAGCAAGGAAGCTTTCTTT.

The CDR3 region has the DNA TGTGCCAGCAAACAGGGACTAGCGACTAGCACAGATACGCAGTATTTT. Protein product: CASKQGLATSTDTQYF. The rearrangement uses TRBV6-2 or TRBV6-3 and TRBJ2-3; 10 nucleotides agree with TRBD2. V dropped 7 bases and J dropped 0; count of bases not matched to a gene: 7. Germline V gene data show CDR1 as MNHEY and CDR2 as SVGEGT. The CDR3 is made up of 16 amino acids.

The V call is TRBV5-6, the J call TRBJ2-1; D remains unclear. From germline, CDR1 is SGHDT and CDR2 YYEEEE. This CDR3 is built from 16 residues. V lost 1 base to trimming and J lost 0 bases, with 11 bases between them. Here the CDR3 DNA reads TGTGCCAGCAGCTTGCTGACAATTAGCTCCTACAATGAGCAGTTCTTC. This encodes CASSLLTISSYNEQFF.

The CDR3 protein is CASSPVSEGSFPYEQYF. The DNA for the CDR3 is TGTGCCAGCAGCCCTGTGTCGGAGGGGTCTTTTCCCTACGAGCAGTACTTC. The V call is TRBV12-3 or TRBV12-4, the J call TRBJ2-7; TRBD2 might be the D (6 bases). With 6 bases removed from V and 2 bases from J, the gap between germline ends came to 23 bases. The length of the CDR3 is 17 residues.

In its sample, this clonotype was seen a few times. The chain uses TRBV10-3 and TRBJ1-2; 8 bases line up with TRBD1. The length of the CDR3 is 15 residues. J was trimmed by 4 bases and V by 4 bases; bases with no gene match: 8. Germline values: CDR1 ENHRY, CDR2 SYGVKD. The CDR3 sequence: CAISAQTGAGYGYTF. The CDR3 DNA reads TGTGCCATCAGTGCCCAGACAGGGGCGGGCTATGGCTACACCTTC.

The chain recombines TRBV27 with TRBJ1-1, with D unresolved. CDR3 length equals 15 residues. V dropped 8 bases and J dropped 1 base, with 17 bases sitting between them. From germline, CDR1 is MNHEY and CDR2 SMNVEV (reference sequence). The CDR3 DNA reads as TGTGCCAGCCGATACCCCAACGCGCAGAACACTGAAGCTTTCTTT. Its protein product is CASRYPNAQNTEAFF.

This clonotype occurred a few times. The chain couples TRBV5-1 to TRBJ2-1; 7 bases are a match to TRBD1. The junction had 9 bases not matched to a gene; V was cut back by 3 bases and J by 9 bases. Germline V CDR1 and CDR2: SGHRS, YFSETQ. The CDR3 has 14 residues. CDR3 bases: TGCGCCAGCAGCTGGGGACAGAGGGCTAGTGAGCAGTTCTTC. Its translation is CASSWGQRASEQFF.

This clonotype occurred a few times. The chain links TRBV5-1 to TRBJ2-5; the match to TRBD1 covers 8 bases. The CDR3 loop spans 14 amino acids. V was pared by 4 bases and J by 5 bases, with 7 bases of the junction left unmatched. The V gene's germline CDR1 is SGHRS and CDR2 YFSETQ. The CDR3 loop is CASSQGTGFETQYF. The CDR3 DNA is TGCGCCAGCAGCCAGGGGACAGGATTCGAGACCCAGTACTTC.

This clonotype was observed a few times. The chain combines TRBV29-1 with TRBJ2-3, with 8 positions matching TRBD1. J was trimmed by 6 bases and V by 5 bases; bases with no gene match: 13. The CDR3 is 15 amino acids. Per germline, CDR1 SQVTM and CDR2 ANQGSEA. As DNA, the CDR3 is TGCAGCGTTCAACCCAACAGGGGGAGGTGGGATACGCAGTATTTT. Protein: CSVQPNRGRWDTQYF.

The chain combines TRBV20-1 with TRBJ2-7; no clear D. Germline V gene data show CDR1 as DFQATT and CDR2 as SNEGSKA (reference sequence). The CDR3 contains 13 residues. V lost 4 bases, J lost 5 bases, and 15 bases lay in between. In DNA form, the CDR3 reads TGCAGTGCTAAAAAAGGCCTCACCCACGAGCAGTACTTC. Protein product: CSAKKGLTHEQYF.

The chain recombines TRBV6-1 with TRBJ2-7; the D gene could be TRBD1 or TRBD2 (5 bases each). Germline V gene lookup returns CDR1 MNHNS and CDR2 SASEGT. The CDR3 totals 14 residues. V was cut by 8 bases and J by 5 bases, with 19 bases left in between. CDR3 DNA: TGTGCCAGCGGCGTGACCAGAGGGGTCAACGAGCAGTACTTC. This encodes CASGVTRGVNEQYF.

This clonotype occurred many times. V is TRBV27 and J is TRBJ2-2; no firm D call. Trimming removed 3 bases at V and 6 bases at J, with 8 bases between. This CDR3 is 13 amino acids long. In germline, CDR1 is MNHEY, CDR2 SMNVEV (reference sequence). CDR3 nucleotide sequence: TGTGCCAGCAGTTTCGCCTCGGCCGGGGAGCTGTTTTTT. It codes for CASSFASAGELFF.

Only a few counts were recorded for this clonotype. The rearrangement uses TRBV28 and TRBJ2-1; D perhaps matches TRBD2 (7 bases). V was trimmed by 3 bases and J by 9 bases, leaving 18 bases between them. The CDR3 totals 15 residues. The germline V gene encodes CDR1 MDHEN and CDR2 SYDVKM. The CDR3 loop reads CASSLSGGAGIEQFF. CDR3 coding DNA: TGTGCCAGCAGTTTGTCGGGGGGCGCCGGGATTGAGCAGTTCTTC.

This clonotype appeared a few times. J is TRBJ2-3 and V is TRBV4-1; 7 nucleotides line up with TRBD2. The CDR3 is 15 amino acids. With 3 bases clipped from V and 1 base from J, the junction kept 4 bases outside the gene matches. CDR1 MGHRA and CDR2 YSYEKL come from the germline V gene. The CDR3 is CASSQGGLRTDTQYF. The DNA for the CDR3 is TGCGCCAGCAGCCAGGGAGGGTTACGCACAGATACGCAGTATTTT.

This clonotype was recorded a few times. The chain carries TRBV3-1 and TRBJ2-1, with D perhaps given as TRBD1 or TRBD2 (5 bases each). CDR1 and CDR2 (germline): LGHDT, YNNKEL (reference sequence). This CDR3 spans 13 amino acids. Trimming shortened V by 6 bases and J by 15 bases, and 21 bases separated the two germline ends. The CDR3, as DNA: TGTGCCAGCAGTTCACCGGGACGCAAAAACCCGTTCTTC. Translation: CASSSPGRKNPFF.

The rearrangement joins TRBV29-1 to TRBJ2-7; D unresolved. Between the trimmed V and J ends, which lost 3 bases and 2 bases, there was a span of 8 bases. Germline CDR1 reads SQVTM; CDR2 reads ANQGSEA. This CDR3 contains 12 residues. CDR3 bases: TGCAGCGTTGAGGTAAACACCTACGAGCAGTACTTC. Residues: CSVEVNTYEQYF.

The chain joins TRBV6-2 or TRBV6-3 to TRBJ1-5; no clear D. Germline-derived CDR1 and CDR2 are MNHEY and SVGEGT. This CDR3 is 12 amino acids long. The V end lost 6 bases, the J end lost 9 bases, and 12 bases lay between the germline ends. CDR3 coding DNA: TGTGCCAGCAGACGACAATCGGGGCCCCAGCATTTT. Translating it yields CASRRQSGPQHF.

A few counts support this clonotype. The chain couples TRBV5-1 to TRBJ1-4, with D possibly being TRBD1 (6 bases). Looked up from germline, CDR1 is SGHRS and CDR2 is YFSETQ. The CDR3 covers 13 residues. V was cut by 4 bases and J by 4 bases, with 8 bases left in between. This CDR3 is CASSARGNEKLFF. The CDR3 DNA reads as TGCGCCAGCAGCGCCAGGGGTAATGAAAAACTGTTTTTT. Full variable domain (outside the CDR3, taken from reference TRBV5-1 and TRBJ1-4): KAGVTQTPRYLIKTRGQQVTLSCSPISGHRSVSWYQQTPGQGLQFLFEYFSETQRNKGNFPGRFSGRQFSNSRSEMNVSTLELGDSALYLCASSARGNEKLFFGSGTQLSVL.

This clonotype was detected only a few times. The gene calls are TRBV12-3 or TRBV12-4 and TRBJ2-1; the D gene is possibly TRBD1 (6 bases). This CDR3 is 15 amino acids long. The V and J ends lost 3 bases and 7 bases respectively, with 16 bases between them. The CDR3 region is CASSLTRQERNEQFF. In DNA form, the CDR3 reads TGTGCCAGCAGTTTGACGCGACAGGAGAGAAATGAGCAGTTCTTC.

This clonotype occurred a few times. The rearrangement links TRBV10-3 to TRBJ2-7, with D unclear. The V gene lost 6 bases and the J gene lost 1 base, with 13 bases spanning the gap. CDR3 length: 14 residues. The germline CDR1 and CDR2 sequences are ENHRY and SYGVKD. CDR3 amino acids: CAISSSDGSYEQYF. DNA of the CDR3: TGTGCCATCAGCAGCTCGGACGGGTCCTACGAGCAGTACTTC.

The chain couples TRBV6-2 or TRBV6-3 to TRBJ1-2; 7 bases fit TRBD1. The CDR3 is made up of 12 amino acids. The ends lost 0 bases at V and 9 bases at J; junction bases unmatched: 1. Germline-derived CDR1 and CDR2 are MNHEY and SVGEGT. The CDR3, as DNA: TGTGCCAGCAGTTACTCACAGGGGAGCTACACCTTC. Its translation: CASSYSQGSYTF.

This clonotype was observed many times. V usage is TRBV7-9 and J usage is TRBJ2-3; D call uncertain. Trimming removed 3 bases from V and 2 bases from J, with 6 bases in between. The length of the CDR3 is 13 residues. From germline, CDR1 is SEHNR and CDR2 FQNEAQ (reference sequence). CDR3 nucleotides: TGTGCCAGCAGCTTTTCTCACACAGATACGCAGTATTTT. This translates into CASSFSHTDTQYF. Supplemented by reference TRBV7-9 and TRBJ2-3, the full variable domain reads DTGVSQNPRHKITKRGQNVTFRCDPISEHNRLYWYRQTLGQGPEFLTYFQNEAQLEKSRLLSDRFSAERPKGSFSTLEIQRTEQGDSAMYLCASSFSHTDTQYFGPGTRLTVL.

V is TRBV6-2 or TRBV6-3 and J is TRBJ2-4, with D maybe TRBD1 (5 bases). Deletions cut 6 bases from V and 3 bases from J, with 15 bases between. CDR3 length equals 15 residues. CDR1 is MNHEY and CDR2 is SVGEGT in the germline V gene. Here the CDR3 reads CASRAQDSSKNIQYF. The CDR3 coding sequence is TGTGCCAGCAGAGCTCAAGACAGCAGCAAAAACATTCAGTACTTC.

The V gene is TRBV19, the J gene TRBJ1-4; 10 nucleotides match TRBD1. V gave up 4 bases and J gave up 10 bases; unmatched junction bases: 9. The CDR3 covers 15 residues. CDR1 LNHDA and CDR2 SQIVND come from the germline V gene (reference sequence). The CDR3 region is CASSTPGQGFGKLFF. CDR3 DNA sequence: TGTGCCAGTAGTACACCGGGACAGGGGTTCGGAAAACTGTTTTTT.

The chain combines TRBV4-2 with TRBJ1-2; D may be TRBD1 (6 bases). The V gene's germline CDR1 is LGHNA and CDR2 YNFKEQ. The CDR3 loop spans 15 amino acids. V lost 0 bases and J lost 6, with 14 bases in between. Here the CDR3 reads CASSQEVVSGDGYTF. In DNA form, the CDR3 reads TGTGCCAGCAGCCAAGAGGTGGTGTCAGGGGATGGCTACACCTTC.

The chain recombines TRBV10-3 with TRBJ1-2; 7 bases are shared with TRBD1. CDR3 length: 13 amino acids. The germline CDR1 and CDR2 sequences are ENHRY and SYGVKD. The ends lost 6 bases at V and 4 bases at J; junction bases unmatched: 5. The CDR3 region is CAISPGTVYGYTF. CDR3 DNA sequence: TGTGCCATCAGCCCCGGGACAGTCTATGGCTACACCTTC.

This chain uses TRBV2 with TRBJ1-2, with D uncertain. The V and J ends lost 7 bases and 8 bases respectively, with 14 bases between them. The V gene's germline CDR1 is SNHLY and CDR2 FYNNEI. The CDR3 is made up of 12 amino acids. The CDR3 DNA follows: TGTGCCAGCATCCTAGAGCTGGGCGGCTACACCTTC. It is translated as CASILELGGYTF.

The DNA for the CDR3 is TGCGCCAGCAGACAGGGACAGGGGGCCGAAAAACTGTTTTTT. Amino acids: CASRQGQGAEKLFF. This chain connects TRBV5-1 to TRBJ1-4; TRBD1 aligns across 12 bases. The junction had 4 bases not matched to a gene; V was cut back by 5 bases and J by 8 bases. CDR1 is SGHRS, CDR2 YFSETQ, per germline. The CDR3 totals 14 residues.